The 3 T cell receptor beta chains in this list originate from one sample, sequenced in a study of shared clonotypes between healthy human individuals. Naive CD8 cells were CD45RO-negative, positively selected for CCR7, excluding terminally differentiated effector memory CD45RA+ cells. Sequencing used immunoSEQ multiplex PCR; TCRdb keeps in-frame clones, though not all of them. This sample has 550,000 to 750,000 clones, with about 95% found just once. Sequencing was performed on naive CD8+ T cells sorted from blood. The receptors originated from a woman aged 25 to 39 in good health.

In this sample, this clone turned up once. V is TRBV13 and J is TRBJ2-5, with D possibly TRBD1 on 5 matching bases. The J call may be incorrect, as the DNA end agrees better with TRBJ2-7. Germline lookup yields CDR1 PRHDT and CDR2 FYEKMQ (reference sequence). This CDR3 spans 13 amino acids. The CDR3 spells CASSSPGTYEQYF. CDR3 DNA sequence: TGTGCCAGCAGCTCCCCAGGGACCTACGAGCAGTACTTC.

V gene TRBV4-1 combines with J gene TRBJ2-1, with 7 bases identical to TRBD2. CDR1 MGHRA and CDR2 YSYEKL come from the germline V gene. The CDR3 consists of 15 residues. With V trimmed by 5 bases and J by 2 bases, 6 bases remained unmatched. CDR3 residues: CASSSREKAYNEQFF. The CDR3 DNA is TGCGCCAGCAGCTCGCGGGAGAAGGCCTACAATGAGCAGTTCTTC.

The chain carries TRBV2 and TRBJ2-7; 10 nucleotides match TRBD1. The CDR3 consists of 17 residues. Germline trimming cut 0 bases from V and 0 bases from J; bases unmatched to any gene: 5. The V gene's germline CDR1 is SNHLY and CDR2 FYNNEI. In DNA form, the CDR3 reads TGTGCCAGCAGTGAAGCAGAGGACAGGGGGAACTCCTACGAGCAGTACTTC. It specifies CASSEAEDRGNSYEQYF.